This T cell receptor (beta chain) comes out of a study of blood T cell repertoires in COVID-19. Authors' data handling: Counts of nucleated cells, estimated from reference gene primer amplification, were obtained. The assay was immunoSEQ multiplex PCR, and TCRdb's table has in-frame clones only and misses some. V and J calls and clone size come straight from that table; D and trimming were deduced from the DNA. The table shows about 72,000 clones, with 70% to 90% occurring only once. The CDR3 consists of 13 residues. Germline V lookup: CDR1 MNHEY, CDR2 SMNVEV (reference sequence). The ends were cut back, 0 bases at V and 8 bases at J, with 8 bases in the middle.

Material: peripheral blood. This TCR derives from a man in his 70s with active or convalescent COVID-19. The J gene is TRBJ2-1, the V gene TRBV27; D uncertain. The CDR3: CASSLSYNHEQFF. As DNA, the CDR3 is TGTGCCAGCAGTTTATCGTACAACCATGAGCAGTTCTTC.